The entry that follows covers one TCR beta chain sequence. As yet, its antigen is unknown. Amplification used 60 Vbeta primers and 13 Jbeta primers. This table comes from immunoSEQ multiplex PCR, and its TCRdb copy is limited to in-frame clones, with some not included. This sample has roughly 80,000 clones; about 70% occur once, and the top ten carry 12%. The data were taken from a study of cytomegalovirus exposure and HLA in healthy donors. The study, taken as a whole, reports: In terms of immune exposure information, only CMV serostatus was available. A likely sequencing artifact accounted for one observed cluster of highly shared sequence variants. In a later analysis, HLA-associated beta chains showed higher expansion and lower generation probabilities than comparable chains.

Sequenced: PBMCs. The sequence came from a male donor in good health and CMV-seropositive.

The CDR3 DNA sequence: TGTGCCAGCAGTTTAAGTAGCGGCTACGAGCAGTACTTC. This gives the protein CASSLSSGYEQYF. The chain employs TRBV27 and TRBJ2-7; maybe TRBD2 (6 bases). Germline CDR1 is MNHEY and CDR2 is SMNVEV (reference sequence). Trimming stripped 2 bases from V and 3 bases from J, with 8 bases between. This CDR3 is built from 13 residues.